Sequencing of this T cell receptor beta chain was carried out in a study of T cells in Graves' hyperthyroidism and ophthalmopathy. General observations from the study: The majority of expanded thyroid clonotypes above 0.001 also appeared in blood.

The germline gives CDR1 SGHKS, CDR2 YYEKEE (reference sequence). The CDR3 runs 14 residues. Trimming removed 4 bases from V and 6 bases from J; junction bases left unmatched: 7. As for this clonotype: Its cognate antigen is unknown.

Clinicians diagnosed patients from clinical symptoms, serum thyroxine and TRAb, thyroid ultrasound and orbital computed tomography. The authors took PBMCs from 9.5 to 10 ml fresh peripheral blood. The TCR beta CDR3 regions underwent amplification using RNA transcripts as the source. HTBI primers were used for first-round RT-PCR of the TCR CDR3. TCRdb reanalysed the multiplex PCR reads using MiXCR and keeps one entry per CDR3 protein. This sample has about 600,000 distinct CDR3 sequences, with approximately 15% found just once. The sequenced material came from blood. The rearrangement links TRBV5-5 to TRBJ2-7; 10 bases align to TRBD1. This receptor was taken from a woman in her late teens or twenties with Graves' ophthalmopathy. CDR3 DNA sequence: TGTGCCAGCAGCACGCGGACAGGGGGGCGCGAGCAGTACTTC. Its protein product is CASSTRTGGREQYF.